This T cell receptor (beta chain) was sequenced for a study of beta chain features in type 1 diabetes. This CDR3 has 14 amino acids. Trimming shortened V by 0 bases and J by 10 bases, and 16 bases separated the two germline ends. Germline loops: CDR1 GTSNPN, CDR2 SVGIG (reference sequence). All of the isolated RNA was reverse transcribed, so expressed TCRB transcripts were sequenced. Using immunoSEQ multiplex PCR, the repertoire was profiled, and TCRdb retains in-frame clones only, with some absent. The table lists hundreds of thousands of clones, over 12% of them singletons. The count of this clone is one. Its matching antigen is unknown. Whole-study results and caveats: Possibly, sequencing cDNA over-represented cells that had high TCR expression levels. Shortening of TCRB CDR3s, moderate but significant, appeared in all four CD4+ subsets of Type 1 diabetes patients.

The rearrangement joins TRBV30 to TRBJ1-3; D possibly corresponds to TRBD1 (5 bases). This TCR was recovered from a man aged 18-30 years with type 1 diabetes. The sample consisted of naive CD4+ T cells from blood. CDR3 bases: TGTGCCTGGAGTGTGGGGCCCCCGGCGGTGACCATATATTTT. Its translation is CAWSVGPPAVTIYF. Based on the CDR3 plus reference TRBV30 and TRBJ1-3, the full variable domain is SQTIHQWPATLVQPVGSPLSLECTVEGTSNPNLYWYRQAAGRGLQLLFYSVGIGQISSEVPQNLSASRPQDRQFILSSKKLLLSDSGFYLCAWSVGPPAVTIYFGEGSWLTVV.